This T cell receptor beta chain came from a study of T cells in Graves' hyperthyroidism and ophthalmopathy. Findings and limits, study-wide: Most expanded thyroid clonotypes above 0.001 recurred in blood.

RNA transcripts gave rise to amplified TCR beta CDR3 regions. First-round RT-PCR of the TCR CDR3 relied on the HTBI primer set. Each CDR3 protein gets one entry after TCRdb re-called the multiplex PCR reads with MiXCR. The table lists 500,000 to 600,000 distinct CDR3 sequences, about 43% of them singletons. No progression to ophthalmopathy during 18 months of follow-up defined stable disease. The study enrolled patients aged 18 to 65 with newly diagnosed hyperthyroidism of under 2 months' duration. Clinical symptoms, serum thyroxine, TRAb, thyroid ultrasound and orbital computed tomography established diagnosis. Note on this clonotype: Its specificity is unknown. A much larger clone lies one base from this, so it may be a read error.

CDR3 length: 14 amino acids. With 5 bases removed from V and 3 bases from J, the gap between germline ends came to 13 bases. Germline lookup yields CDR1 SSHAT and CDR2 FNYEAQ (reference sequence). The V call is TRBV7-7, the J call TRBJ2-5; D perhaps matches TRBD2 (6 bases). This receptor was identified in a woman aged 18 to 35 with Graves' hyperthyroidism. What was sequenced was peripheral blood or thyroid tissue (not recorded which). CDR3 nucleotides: TGTGCCAGCAGCCAAGGGGCGGGGAAAGAGACCCAGTACTTC. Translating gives CASSQGAGKETQYF. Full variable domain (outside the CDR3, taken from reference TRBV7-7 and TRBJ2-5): GAGVSQSPRYKVTKRGQDVTLRCDPISSHATLYWYQQALGQGPEFLTYFNYEAQPDKSGLPSDRFSAERPEGSISTLTIQRTEQRDSAMYRCASSQGAGKETQYFGPGTRLLVL.